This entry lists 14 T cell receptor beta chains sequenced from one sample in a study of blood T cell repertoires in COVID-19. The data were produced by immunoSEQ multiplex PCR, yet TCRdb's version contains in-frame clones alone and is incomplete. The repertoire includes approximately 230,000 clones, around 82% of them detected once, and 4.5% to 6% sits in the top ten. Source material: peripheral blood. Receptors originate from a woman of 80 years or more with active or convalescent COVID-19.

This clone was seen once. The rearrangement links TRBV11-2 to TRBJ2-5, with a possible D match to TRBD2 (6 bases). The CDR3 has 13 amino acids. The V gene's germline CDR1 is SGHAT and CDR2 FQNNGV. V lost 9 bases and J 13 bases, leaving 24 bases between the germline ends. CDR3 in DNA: TGTGCCAGTACGACCGGGACTCGTGAAATGGCGTACTTC. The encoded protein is CASTTGTREMAYF.

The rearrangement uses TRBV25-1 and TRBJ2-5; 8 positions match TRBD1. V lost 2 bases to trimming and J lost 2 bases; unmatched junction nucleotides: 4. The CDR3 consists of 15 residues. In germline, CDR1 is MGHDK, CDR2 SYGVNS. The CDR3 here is CASSELGQGQETQYF. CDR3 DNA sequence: TGTGCCAGCAGTGAACTCGGACAGGGACAAGAGACCCAGTACTTC.

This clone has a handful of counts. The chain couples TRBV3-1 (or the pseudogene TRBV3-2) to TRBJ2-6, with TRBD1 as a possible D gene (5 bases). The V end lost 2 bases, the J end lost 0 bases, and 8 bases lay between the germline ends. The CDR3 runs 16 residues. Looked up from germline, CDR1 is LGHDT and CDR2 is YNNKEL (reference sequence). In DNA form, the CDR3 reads TGTGCCAGCAGCCAACAGGGATACTCTGGGGCCAACGTCCTGACTTTC. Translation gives CASSQQGYSGANVLTF.

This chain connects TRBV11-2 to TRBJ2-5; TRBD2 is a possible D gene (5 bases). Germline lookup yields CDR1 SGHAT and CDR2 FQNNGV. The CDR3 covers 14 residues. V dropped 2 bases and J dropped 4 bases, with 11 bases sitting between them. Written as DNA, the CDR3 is TGTGCCAGCAGCTTAAGAGGGCCCATAGAGACCCAGTACTTC. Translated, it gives CASSLRGPIETQYF. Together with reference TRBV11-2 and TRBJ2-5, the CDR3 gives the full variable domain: EAGVAQSPRYKIIEKRQSVAFWCNPISGHATLYWYQQILGQGPKLLIQFQNNGVVDDSQLPKDRFSAERLKGVDSTLKIQPAKLEDSAVYLCASSLRGPIETQYFGPGTRLLVL.

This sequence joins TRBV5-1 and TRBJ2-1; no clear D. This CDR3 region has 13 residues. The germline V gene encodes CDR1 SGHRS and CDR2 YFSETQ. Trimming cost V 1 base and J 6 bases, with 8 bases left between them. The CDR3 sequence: CASSLITGNEQFF. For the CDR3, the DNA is TGCGCCAGCAGCTTGATAACCGGCAATGAGCAGTTCTTC.

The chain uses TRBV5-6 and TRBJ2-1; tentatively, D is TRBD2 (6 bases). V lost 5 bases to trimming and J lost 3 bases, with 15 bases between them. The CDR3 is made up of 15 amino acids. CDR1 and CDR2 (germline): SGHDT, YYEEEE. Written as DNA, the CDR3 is TGTGCCAGCAGTGCGGCGGGGTCGCTCTACAATGAGCAGTTCTTC. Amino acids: CASSAAGSLYNEQFF. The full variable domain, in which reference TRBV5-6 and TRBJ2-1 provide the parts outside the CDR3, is DAGVTQSPTHLIKTRGQQVTLRCSPKSGHDTVSWYQQALGQGPQFIFQYYEEEERQRGNFPDRFSGHQFPNYSSELNVNALLLGDSALYLCASSAAGSLYNEQFFGPGTRLTVL.

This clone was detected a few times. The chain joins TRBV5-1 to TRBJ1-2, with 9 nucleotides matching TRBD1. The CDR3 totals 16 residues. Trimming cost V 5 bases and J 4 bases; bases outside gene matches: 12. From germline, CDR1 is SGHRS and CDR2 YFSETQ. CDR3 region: CASSSSLGQGFYGYTF. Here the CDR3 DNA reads TGCGCCAGCAGTTCGAGCCTCGGACAGGGGTTCTATGGCTACACCTTC.

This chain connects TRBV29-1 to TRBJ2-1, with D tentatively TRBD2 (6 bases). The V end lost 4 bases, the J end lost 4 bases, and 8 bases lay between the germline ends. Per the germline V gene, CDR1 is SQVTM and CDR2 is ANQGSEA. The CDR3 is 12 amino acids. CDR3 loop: CSVVGGYNEQFF. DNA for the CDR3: TGCAGCGTTGTGGGGGGATACAATGAGCAGTTCTTC.

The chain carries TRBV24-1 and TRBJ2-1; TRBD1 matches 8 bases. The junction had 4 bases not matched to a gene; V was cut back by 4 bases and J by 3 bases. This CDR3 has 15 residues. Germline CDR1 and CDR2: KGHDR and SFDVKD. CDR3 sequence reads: CATSETGGGYNEQFF. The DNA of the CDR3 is TGTGCCACCAGTGAAACAGGGGGAGGCTACAATGAGCAGTTCTTC.

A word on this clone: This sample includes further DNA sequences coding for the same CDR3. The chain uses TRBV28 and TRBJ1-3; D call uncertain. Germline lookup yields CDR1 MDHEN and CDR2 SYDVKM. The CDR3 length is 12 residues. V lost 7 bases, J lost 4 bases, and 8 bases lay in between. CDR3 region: CASTTQGNTIYF. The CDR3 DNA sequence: TGTGCCAGCACAACTCAAGGAAACACCATATATTTT.

The chain's CDR3 is CASSHTGIPGGYTF. The CDR3 nucleotides read TGTGCCAGCAGCCATACCGGGATCCCAGGCGGCTACACCTTC. This chain uses TRBV3-1 (or the pseudogene TRBV3-2) with TRBJ1-2; D is uncertain. The CDR3 totals 14 residues. V was shortened by 3 bases and J by 8 bases, with 16 bases between the two germline ends. Germline V gene lookup returns CDR1 LGHDT and CDR2 YNNKEL (reference sequence).

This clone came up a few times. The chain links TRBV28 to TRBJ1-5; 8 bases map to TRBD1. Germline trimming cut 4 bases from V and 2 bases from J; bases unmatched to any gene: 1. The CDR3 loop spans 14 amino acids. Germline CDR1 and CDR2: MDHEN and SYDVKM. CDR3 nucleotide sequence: TGTGCCAGCAGTTGGGGACAGGGCAATCAGCCCCAGCATTTT. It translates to CASSWGQGNQPQHF.

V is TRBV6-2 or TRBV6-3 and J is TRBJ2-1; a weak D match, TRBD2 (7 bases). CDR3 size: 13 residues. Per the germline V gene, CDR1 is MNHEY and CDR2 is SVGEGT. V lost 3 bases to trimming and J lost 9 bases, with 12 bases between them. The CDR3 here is CASSYGGGGEQFF. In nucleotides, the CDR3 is TGTGCCAGCAGTTATGGGGGAGGGGGTGAGCAGTTCTTC.

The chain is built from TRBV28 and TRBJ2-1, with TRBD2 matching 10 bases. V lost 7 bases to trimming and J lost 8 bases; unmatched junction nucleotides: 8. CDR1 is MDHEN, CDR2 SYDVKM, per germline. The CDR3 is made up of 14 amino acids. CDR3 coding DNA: TGTGCCAGCATACCGGGACTAGCGTTACATGAGCAGTTCTTC. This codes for CASIPGLALHEQFF.